In this sample, the clone carrying this T cell receptor (beta chain) turned up once. Germline lookup yields CDR1 SGHNT and CDR2 YYREEE (reference sequence). With V trimmed by 4 bases and J by 7 bases, 4 bases remained unmatched. The CDR3 has 14 amino acids. The protocol was immunoSEQ multiplex PCR, while the TCRdb copy is restricted to in-frame clones and leaves out a portion. The sample includes tens of thousands of clones, 79% seen only once; the top ten take 11%. The data originate from a study of blood T cell repertoires in COVID-19. On the study more broadly: Sample material is recorded as cDNA or gDNA derived from T cells, B-cell-depleted T cells, or PBMCs.

Sequenced material: peripheral blood. The chain is built from TRBV5-4 and TRBJ1-4; 10 nucleotides line up with TRBD1. This TCR was recovered from a man between 65 and 85 years old with acute or convalescent COVID-19. The CDR3 sequence is CASSLRDRGEKLFF. CDR3 coding DNA: TGTGCCAGCAGCCTCCGGGACAGGGGTGAAAAACTGTTTTTT.